The 26 T cell receptor beta chains listed next were all sequenced from one sample in a study of shared clonotypes between healthy human individuals. Clones were read by immunoSEQ multiplex PCR, and TCRdb kept only the in-frame ones, dropping some. The sample shows approximately 1.5 million clones, under 99% of them seen only once. The material sequenced was naive CD4+ T cells sorted from blood. Subset specified: CD45RA+ positively selected. All receptors derive from a man aged 30-40 years in good health.

The J gene is TRBJ2-2, the V gene TRBV5-8, with D tentatively TRBD2 (5 bases). Germline lookup yields CDR1 SGHTS and CDR2 YDEGEE. Trimming removed 2 bases from V and 5 bases from J, with 10 bases in between. The CDR3 totals 14 residues. CDR3 loop: CASSLVGMTGELFF. The CDR3 region has the DNA TGTGCCAGCAGCTTAGTCGGGATGACCGGGGAGCTGTTTTTT.

The chain links TRBV5-1 to TRBJ2-1, with 11 bases fitting TRBD2. CDR3 length: 14 amino acids. CDR1 is SGHRS, CDR2 YFSETQ, per germline. V shed 5 bases and J 5 bases; nucleotides not matched to a gene: 3. This chain's CDR3 is CASRTSGGHNEQFF. The DNA of the CDR3 is TGCGCCAGCAGAACTAGCGGGGGTCACAATGAGCAGTTCTTC.

The rearrangement uses TRBV4-3 and TRBJ2-5; possible D gene TRBD2, 5 bases. V lost 0 bases and J lost 9, with 20 bases in between. Germline CDR1 reads LGHNA; CDR2 reads YSLEER. The CDR3 extends over 16 amino acids. Here the CDR3 reads CASSQDFPGATGAQYF. The CDR3 nucleotides are TGCGCCAGCAGCCAAGATTTTCCAGGAGCGACCGGGGCCCAGTACTTC.

This chain uses TRBV7-2 with TRBJ2-5; D might be TRBD2 (5 bases). The CDR3 sequence is 14 residues long. The germline gives CDR1 SGHTA, CDR2 FQGNSA. Trimming shortened V by 7 bases and J by 5 bases, and 17 bases separated the two germline ends. CDR3 sequence (DNA): TGTGCCAGCATCCAAAGGAGGAGCGGCGAGACCCAGTACTTC. Translation: CASIQRRSGETQYF.

The CDR3: CASSRNGLGTEAFF. In DNA form, the CDR3 reads TGTGCCAGTAGTAGGAACGGGCTGGGCACTGAAGCTTTCTTT. The chain uses TRBV19 and TRBJ1-1, with D unclear. V gave up 4 bases and J gave up 4 bases, with 13 bases separating them. The CDR3 has 14 amino acids. CDR1 and CDR2 from the germline V gene are LNHDA and SQIVND (reference sequence). The complete variable domain, with remaining parts taken from reference TRBV19 and TRBJ1-1, reads DGGITQSPKYLFRKEGQNVTLSCEQNLNHDAMYWYRQDPGQGLRLIYYSQIVNDFQKGDIAEGYSVSREKKESFPLTVTSAQKNPTAFYLCASSRNGLGTEAFFGQGTRLTVV.

The CDR3 DNA reads as TGTGCCAGCAGTGGGAGGGGGGGGCTCCAGTTCTTC. This gives the protein CASSGRGGLQFF. This chain joins TRBV6-4 and TRBJ2-1, with a possible D match to TRBD2 (7 bases). Germline V lookup: CDR1 MRHNA, CDR2 SNTAGT. This CDR3 has 12 residues. V was clipped by 4 bases and J by 13 bases, with 14 bases between them.

The chain joins TRBV15 to TRBJ2-7; 7 nucleotides align to TRBD2. The junction had 6 bases not matched to a gene; V was cut back by 4 bases and J by 3 bases. This CDR3 region has 14 residues. Per the germline V gene, CDR1 is LNHNV and CDR2 is YYDKDF (reference sequence). The CDR3 nucleotides read TGTGCCACCAGCAACGGACTAGTGAACTACGAGCAGTACTTC. Protein: CATSNGLVNYEQYF. Full variable domain (remainder filled in from reference TRBV15 and TRBJ2-7): DAMVIQNPRYQVTQFGKPVTLSCSQTLNHNVMYWYQQKSSQAPKLLFHYYDKDFNNEADTPDNFQSRRPNTSFCFLDIRSPGLGDTAMYLCATSNGLVNYEQYFGPGTRLTVT.

V gene TRBV19 combines with J gene TRBJ2-2; 7 bases map to TRBD2. CDR1 and CDR2 from the germline V gene are LNHDA and SQIVND (reference sequence). The junction had 4 bases not matched to a gene; V was cut back by 1 base and J by 5 bases. The CDR3 spans 15 residues. CDR3 sequence: CASSIGGSRTGELFF. The CDR3 nucleotides are TGTGCCAGTAGTATAGGCGGGAGTCGAACCGGGGAGCTGTTTTTT. Looking up the rest from reference TRBV19 and TRBJ2-2 gives the full variable domain: DGGITQSPKYLFRKEGQNVTLSCEQNLNHDAMYWYRQDPGQGLRLIYYSQIVNDFQKGDIAEGYSVSREKKESFPLTVTSAQKNPTAFYLCASSIGGSRTGELFFGEGSRLTVL.

The chain combines TRBV18 with TRBJ1-1; D not certain. The CDR3 loop spans 15 amino acids. With 5 bases removed from V and 4 bases from J, the gap between germline ends came to 17 bases. Per germline, CDR1 KGHSH and CDR2 LQKENI. The CDR3, as DNA: TGTGCCAGCTCAAGTTACATCGGGGTCTCCACTGAAGCTTTCTTT. It specifies CASSSYIGVSTEAFF.

The V call is TRBV28, the J call TRBJ1-5, with 9 positions matching TRBD1. Trimming at V came to 6 bases and at J to 8 bases, leaving 5 bases not matched to a gene. CDR1 is MDHEN, CDR2 SYDVKM, per germline. CDR3 length: 13 residues. The CDR3, as DNA: TGTGCCAGCAGGGGACAGGGTTGGGAGCCCCAGCATTTT. It encodes CASRGQGWEPQHF.

This clone was counted a single time. V is TRBV4-2 and J is TRBJ1-3; D is unclear. The germline V gene encodes CDR1 LGHNA and CDR2 YNFKEQ. The CDR3 consists of 16 residues. The V gene lost 4 bases and the J gene lost 0 bases, with 13 bases spanning the gap. In nucleotides, the CDR3 is TGTGCCAGCAGCCCAGTCACGGCGAGCTCTGGAAACACCATATATTTT. Its protein is CASSPVTASSGNTIYF.

This clone was detected once. The CDR3 DNA reads as TGCGCCAGCAGTGAAGTTCCCACAGATACGCAGTATTTT. Its translation is CASSEVPTDTQYF. V gene TRBV10-2 combines with J gene TRBJ2-3; D gene unclear. V was pared by 3 bases and J by 2 bases, with 6 bases between. Germline lookup yields CDR1 WSHSY and CDR2 SAAADI. The CDR3 contains 13 residues.

V usage is TRBV5-6 and J usage is TRBJ2-5; 12 bases line up with TRBD1. The CDR3 has 16 amino acids. Per the germline V gene, CDR1 is SGHDT and CDR2 is YYEEEE. V lost 4 bases, J lost 5 bases, and 9 bases stayed unmatched. CDR3 loop: CASSVSGTGGVETQYF. The DNA for the CDR3 is TGTGCCAGCAGCGTTTCCGGGACAGGGGGCGTCGAGACCCAGTACTTC.

This clone was recorded once. The V call is TRBV2, the J call TRBJ2-7; TRBD2 matches at 12 bases. The CDR3 has 15 amino acids. Germline V gene lookup returns CDR1 SNHLY and CDR2 FYNNEI. The J segment lost 4 bases and the V segment lost 5 bases, leaving 6 bases of the junction unmatched. This CDR3 reads CASSRTSGNSYEQYF. The CDR3 DNA follows: TGTGCCAGCAGTAGGACTAGCGGGAACTCTTACGAGCAGTACTTC.

Remarks on this clone: The sample contains more than one DNA sequence encoding this CDR3. The chain employs TRBV28 and TRBJ1-3; a possible D gene is TRBD1 (6 bases). The V end was cut by 6 bases, the J end by 4 bases, with 13 bases between. The CDR3 is made up of 14 amino acids. Germline V gives CDR1 MDHEN, CDR2 SYDVKM. DNA for the CDR3: TGTGCCAGCAGCTTCAGGGGATACGGAAACACCATATATTTT. Residues: CASSFRGYGNTIYF.

This clone was detected only once. The identical CDR3 is also encoded by other nucleotide sequences in the sample. V is TRBV27 and J is TRBJ2-5; D ambiguous. Germline CDR1 MNHEY, CDR2 SMNVEV (reference sequence). V lost 3 bases and J lost 4, with 6 bases in between. This CDR3 is 12 amino acids long. The CDR3 nucleotides read TGTGCCAGCAGTTTTGTGGGAGAGACCCAGTACTTC. This codes for CASSFVGETQYF.

This chain connects TRBV7-9 to TRBJ2-1; 11 bases line up with TRBD2. Unmatched junction bases numbered 8, after V lost 1 base and J lost 3 bases. This CDR3 region has 18 residues. The germline V gene encodes CDR1 SEHNR and CDR2 FQNEAQ (reference sequence). The CDR3 sequence is CASSLGLAGGKSYNEQFF. The CDR3 DNA reads as TGTGCCAGCAGCTTAGGGCTAGCGGGAGGTAAAAGCTACAATGAGCAGTTCTTC.

The chain uses TRBV18 and TRBJ2-5; TRBD1 aligns across 7 bases. The germline gives CDR1 KGHSH, CDR2 LQKENI. The CDR3 is 14 amino acids. V gave up 3 bases and J gave up 5 bases; unmatched junction bases: 6. In DNA, the CDR3 is TGTGCCAGCTCACCTGACAGGGTATCGGAGACCCAGTACTTC. Residues: CASSPDRVSETQYF.

V is TRBV29-1 and J is TRBJ2-2, with 8 bases identical to TRBD2. V shed 3 bases and J 2 bases; nucleotides not matched to a gene: 8. This CDR3 is built from 16 residues. CDR1 SQVTM and CDR2 ANQGSEA come from the germline V gene. The CDR3 is CSVEGRRGANTGELFF. In DNA, the CDR3 is TGCAGCGTTGAGGGGCGGCGGGGGGCAAACACCGGGGAGCTGTTTTTT.

The V and J genes are TRBV6-6 and TRBJ2-5; D may be TRBD1 (6 bases). The CDR3 spans 14 residues. Germline V gene sequence: CDR1 MNHNY, CDR2 SVGAGI (reference sequence). V lost 5 bases, J lost 5 bases, and 15 bases lay in between. The CDR3 reads CASSTRTVLETQYF. The CDR3 DNA reads as TGTGCCAGCAGTACTAGGACAGTTCTTGAGACCCAGTACTTC.

The chain combines TRBV28 with TRBJ2-1, with 10 bases matching TRBD1. Germline CDR1 and CDR2: MDHEN and SYDVKM. J was trimmed by 7 bases and V by 6 bases; bases with no gene match: 3. This CDR3 comprises 13 residues. For the CDR3, the DNA is TGTGCCAGCAGAGGACAGGGGGAAAATGAGCAGTTCTTC. It specifies CASRGQGENEQFF. Supplemented by reference TRBV28 and TRBJ2-1, the full variable domain reads DVKVTQSSRYLVKRTGEKVFLECVQDMDHENMFWYRQDPGLGLRLIYFSYDVKMKEKGDIPEGYSVSREKKERFSLILESASTNQTSMYLCASRGQGENEQFFGPGTRLTVL.

The chain joins TRBV4-1 to TRBJ2-7; 10 nucleotides align to TRBD2. Germline CDR1 reads MGHRA; CDR2 reads YSYEKL. V trimming: 3 bases; J trimming: 6 bases; junction bases outside the gene matches: 8. This CDR3 has 15 residues. The chain's CDR3 is CASSQTSGRVFEQYF. CDR3 sequence (DNA): TGCGCCAGCAGCCAGACCAGCGGGAGGGTATTCGAGCAGTACTTC.

The rearrangement joins TRBV19 to TRBJ2-5; D might be TRBD2 (5 bases). CDR1 and CDR2 from the germline V gene are LNHDA and SQIVND (reference sequence). The V end was cut by 6 bases, the J end by 5 bases, with 13 bases between. This CDR3 region has 13 residues. The CDR3 region has the DNA TGTGCCAGTAGGGCTGTTGGGAGCGAGACCCAGTACTTC. Translated, it gives CASRAVGSETQYF.

The CDR3 here is CASSLVPTSGRLTGGELFF. Written as DNA, the CDR3 is TGTGCCAGCAGCTTAGTCCCCACTAGCGGGAGGCTCACGGGCGGGGAGCTGTTTTTT. J is TRBJ2-2 and V is TRBV11-2; 12 positions match TRBD2. J was trimmed by 7 bases and V by 1 base; bases with no gene match: 13. The germline CDR1 and CDR2 sequences are SGHAT and FQNNGV. The CDR3 totals 19 residues.

The chain combines TRBV19 with TRBJ1-1, with D uncertain. Trimming removed 3 bases at V and 11 bases at J, with 13 bases between. CDR3 length: 12 amino acids. Germline CDR1 and CDR2: LNHDA and SQIVND (reference sequence). CDR3 sequence reads: CASSIADLRAFF. CDR3 DNA: TGTGCCAGTAGTATTGCGGACCTCCGCGCTTTCTTT. The variable domain in full, with the rest retrieved from reference TRBV19 and TRBJ1-1, is DGGITQSPKYLFRKEGQNVTLSCEQNLNHDAMYWYRQDPGQGLRLIYYSQIVNDFQKGDIAEGYSVSREKKESFPLTVTSAQKNPTAFYLCASSIADLRAFFGQGTRLTVV.

Here the CDR3 DNA reads TGTGCCAGCACCAGAATTCGGGGAGCAGATACGCAGTATTTT. This gives the protein CASTRIRGADTQYF. V and J are TRBV7-2 and TRBJ2-3, with a possible D match to TRBD2 (5 bases). The CDR3 extends over 14 amino acids. The germline CDR1 and CDR2 sequences are SGHTA and FQGNSA. V was shortened by 7 bases and J by 4 bases, with 15 bases between the two germline ends.